The present entry profiles one T cell receptor (beta chain) with its context. This specimen comes from a study of T cell changes during pregnancy in multiple sclerosis. TCRdb's table, derived via immunoSEQ multiplex PCR, lists solely in-frame clones and lacks some. There are 50,000 or so clones in the sample; 92% occur only once, and 0.45% to 0.6% lies in the top ten. The V gene lost 0 bases and the J gene lost 5 bases, with 22 bases spanning the gap. The CDR3 sequence is 18 residues long. Looked up from germline, CDR1 is KGHSH and CDR2 is LQKENI. The gene calls are TRBV18 and TRBJ2-5; D remains unclear. Material: CD4+ T cells from peripheral blood mononuclear cells, obtained after pregnancy. The receptor comes from a female donor with multiple sclerosis, enrolled in a pregnancy study. The CDR3, as DNA: TGTGCCAGCTCACCACCAAACCGACTCCAGTTGGTATTTGAGACCCAGTACTTC. Encoded protein: CASSPPNRLQLVFETQYF.